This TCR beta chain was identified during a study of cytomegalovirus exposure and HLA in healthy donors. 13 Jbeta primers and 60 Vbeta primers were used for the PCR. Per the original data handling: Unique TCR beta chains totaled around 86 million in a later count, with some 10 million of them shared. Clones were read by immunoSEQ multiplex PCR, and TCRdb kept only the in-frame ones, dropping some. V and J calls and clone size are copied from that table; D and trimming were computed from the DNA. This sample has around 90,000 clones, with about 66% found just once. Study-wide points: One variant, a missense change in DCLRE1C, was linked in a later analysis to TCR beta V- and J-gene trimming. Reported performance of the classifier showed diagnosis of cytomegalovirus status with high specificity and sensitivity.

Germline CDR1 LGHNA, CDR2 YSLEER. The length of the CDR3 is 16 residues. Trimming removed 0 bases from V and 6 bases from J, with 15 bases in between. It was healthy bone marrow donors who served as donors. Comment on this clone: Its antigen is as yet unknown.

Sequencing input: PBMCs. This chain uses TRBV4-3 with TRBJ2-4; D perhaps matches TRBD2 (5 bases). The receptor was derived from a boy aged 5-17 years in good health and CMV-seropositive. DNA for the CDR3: TGCGCCAGCAGCCAAGATTTCATCGGCCGGGGAAACATTCAGTACTTC. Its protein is CASSQDFIGRGNIQYF.